The 10 T cell receptor beta chains listed next were all sequenced from one sample in a study of cytomegalovirus exposure and HLA in healthy donors. The PCR made use of 60 Vbeta and 13 Jbeta primers. Libraries were prepared by immunoSEQ multiplex PCR; TCRdb keeps only in-frame clonotypes and omits some of them. This sample has 200,000 or so clones, with about 81% found just once. The specimen sequenced was PBMCs. The receptors shown here come from a woman between 18 and 30 years old in good health and CMV-seropositive.

The chain has TRBV30 and TRBJ2-3; D possibly corresponds to TRBD2 (5 bases). Trimming shortened V by 2 bases and J by 2 bases, and 8 bases separated the two germline ends. The CDR3 length is 13 residues. Germline CDR1 GTSNPN, CDR2 SVGIG (reference sequence). The CDR3 nucleotides are TGTGCCTGGAGTAGGACTCCCACAGATACGCAGTATTTT. This translates into CAWSRTPTDTQYF.

The J gene is TRBJ1-2, the V gene TRBV15; no clear D. Per the germline V gene, CDR1 is LNHNV and CDR2 is YYDKDF (reference sequence). The CDR3 loop spans 14 amino acids. Trimming shortened V by 0 bases and J by 0 bases, and 5 bases separated the two germline ends. CDR3 nucleotides: TGTGCCACCAGCAGAGAGAGTGCTAACTATGGCTACACCTTC. Amino acid sequence: CATSRESANYGYTF. Full variable domain (missing parts from reference TRBV15 and TRBJ1-2): DAMVIQNPRYQVTQFGKPVTLSCSQTLNHNVMYWYQQKSSQAPKLLFHYYDKDFNNEADTPDNFQSRRPNTSFCFLDIRSPGLGDTAMYLCATSRESANYGYTFGSGTRLTVV.

The chain combines TRBV19 with TRBJ1-1; possibly TRBD1 for D (5 bases). CDR1 is LNHDA, CDR2 SQIVND, per germline (reference sequence). Trimming shortened V by 3 bases and J by 4 bases, and 15 bases separated the two germline ends. CDR3 length: 15 residues. The CDR3 sequence: CASSMGRGLTTEAFF. CDR3 bases: TGTGCCAGTAGTATGGGGCGGGGGTTGACCACTGAAGCTTTCTTT.

The genes are TRBV6-5 and TRBJ1-2, with D possibly matching TRBD1 (5 bases). Trimming pared 2 bases from V and 7 bases from J, leaving 14 bases between. Looked up from germline, CDR1 is MNHEY and CDR2 is SVGAGI. This CDR3 has 14 residues. The CDR3 nucleotides are TGTGCCAGCAGTTACGGGGTGGGGGGGACTGGCTACACCTTC. Translation gives CASSYGVGGTGYTF.

This clone was picked up one time. The chain carries TRBV30 and TRBJ1-1, with TRBD1 matching 9 bases. Trimming removed 2 bases from V and 8 bases from J; junction bases left unmatched: 6. The germline V gene has CDR1 GTSNPN and CDR2 SVGIG (reference sequence). The CDR3 is 13 residues long. CDR3 DNA: TGTGCCTGGAGTAACAGGGGGCAAGGGGAAGCTTTCTTT. It translates to CAWSNRGQGEAFF.

The chain links TRBV6-5 to TRBJ1-6; D remains ambiguous. The CDR3 extends over 14 amino acids. V gave up 4 bases and J gave up 7 bases, with 11 bases separating them. Germline values: CDR1 MNHEY, CDR2 SVGAGI. As DNA, the CDR3 is TGTGCCAGCAGTTTCGGACTAGCCAATTCACCCCTCCACTTT. Its translation is CASSFGLANSPLHF.

V usage is TRBV13 and J usage is TRBJ2-3, with D unresolved. The CDR3 length is 12 residues. Germline V gene lookup returns CDR1 PRHDT and CDR2 FYEKMQ (reference sequence). Trimming left V 3 bases short and J 10 bases short, with 11 bases between. DNA of the CDR3: TGTGCCAGCAGCTTCGACAACTTAGCGCAGTATTTT. Amino acids: CASSFDNLAQYF.

For this clone: The junction departs from the called germline gene at one end, perhaps through a read error. The CDR3 DNA reads TGTTCCAGCAGCCGCGGGCGGACAGGGGGATATAATTCACCCCTCCACTTT. It codes for CSSSRGRTGGYNSPLHF. The V call is TRBV7-9, the J call TRBJ1-6; TRBD1 matches at 10 bases. This CDR3 has 17 amino acids. From germline, CDR1 is SEHNR and CDR2 FQNEAQ (reference sequence).

CDR3: CASSSWDSSGNTIYF. The DNA for the CDR3 is TGTGCCAGCAGCTCATGGGACAGCTCTGGAAACACCATATATTTT. The V gene is TRBV7-8, the J gene TRBJ1-3; 7 bases are a match to TRBD1. The CDR3 sequence is 15 residues long. The V gene's germline CDR1 is SGHVS and CDR2 FQNEAQ. With V trimmed by 4 bases and J by 0 bases, 3 bases remained unmatched. Variable domain in full (rest from reference TRBV7-8 and TRBJ1-3): GAGVSQSPRYKVAKRGQDVALRCDPISGHVSLFWYQQALGQGPEFLTYFQNEAQLDKSGLPSDRFFAERPEGSVSTLKIQRTQQEDSAVYLCASSSWDSSGNTIYFGEGSWLTVV.

The chain links TRBV6-1 to TRBJ2-5, with a tentative D call TRBD1 (5 bases). The germline V gene encodes CDR1 MNHNS and CDR2 SASEGT. This CDR3 is 15 amino acids long. Trimming left V 6 bases short and J 5 bases short, with 19 bases between. This CDR3 is CASSRGHPRRETQYF. CDR3 nucleotide sequence: TGTGCCAGCAGCCGCGGACACCCTCGCAGGGAGACCCAGTACTTC.